These 27 T cell receptor beta chains share one sample of origin, sequenced in a study of Graves' ophthalmopathy and Graves' hyperthyroidism. The sequenced template was RNA, covering the TCR beta CDR3 region. First-round RT-PCR with HTBI primers preceded a second-round multiplex PCR. TCRdb called the multiplex PCR reads again in MiXCR, with one record for every CDR3 protein. The table shows some 390,000 distinct CDR3 sequences, with 15% to 20% occurring only once. The sample taken for sequencing was peripheral blood. The source is a woman in her late teens or twenties with Graves' ophthalmopathy.

This clonotype was seen at least ten times. The chain combines TRBV14 with TRBJ1-1, with a possible D match to TRBD1 (6 bases). The germline V and J ends were trimmed by 5 bases and 3 bases, with 13 bases remaining between them. Germline CDR1 is SGHDN and CDR2 is FVKESK. This CDR3 comprises 14 residues. CDR3 region: CASSASGADTEAFF. The DNA for the CDR3 is TGTGCCAGCAGCGCGTCAGGGGCCGACACTGAAGCTTTCTTT. Drawing the rest from reference TRBV14 and TRBJ1-1, the complete variable domain is EAGVTQFPSHSVIEKGQTVTLRCDPISGHDNLYWYRRVMGKEIKFLLHFVKESKQDESGMPNNRFLAERTGGTYSTLKVQPAELEDSGVYFCASSASGADTEAFFGQGTRLTVV.

This clonotype was seen many times. V is TRBV27 and J is TRBJ1-2; D is unresolved. V lost 4 bases and J lost 6, with 12 bases in between. Germline V gene data show CDR1 as MNHEY and CDR2 as SMNVEV (reference sequence). This CDR3 is 13 amino acids long. The CDR3 region is CASSYSGNDGYTF. The CDR3, as DNA: TGTGCCAGCAGTTACTCCGGGAATGATGGCTACACCTTC.

The V gene is TRBV6-2 or TRBV6-3, the J gene TRBJ1-1; D possibly corresponds to TRBD1 (5 bases). Trimming removed 2 bases at V and 6 bases at J, with 22 bases between. The germline gives CDR1 MNHEY, CDR2 SVGEGT. This CDR3 is built from 17 residues. In nucleotides, the CDR3 is TGTGCCAGCAGTTACGTCCCCCGGGACGCCCTCCGCGCTGAAGCTTTCTTT. Protein: CASSYVPRDALRAEAFF.

The table lists this clonotype with many counts. The chain carries TRBV5-4 and TRBJ1-1; D call uncertain. In germline, CDR1 is SGHNT, CDR2 YYREEE (reference sequence). The V end was cut by 4 bases, the J end by 2 bases, with 6 bases between. The CDR3 runs 12 residues. The CDR3 DNA reads TGTGCCAGCAGCCTTATAAACACTGAAGCTTTCTTT. Amino acids: CASSLINTEAFF. The full variable domain, in which reference TRBV5-4 and TRBJ1-1 provide the parts outside the CDR3, is ETGVTQSPTHLIKTRGQQVTLRCSSQSGHNTVSWYQQALGQGPQFIFQYYREEENGRGNFPPRFSGLQFPNYSSELNVNALELDDSALYLCASSLINTEAFFGQGTRLTVV.

This clonotype was recorded at least ten times. The chain uses TRBV20-1 and TRBJ1-6, with no clear D. This CDR3 region has 13 residues. In germline, CDR1 is DFQATT, CDR2 SNEGSKA (reference sequence). With 4 bases removed from V and 5 bases from J, the gap between germline ends came to 9 bases. For the CDR3, the DNA is TGCAGTGCTAAAAGGCCAAATAATTCACCCCTCCACTTT. Residues: CSAKRPNNSPLHF.

There are many counts of this clonotype. The rearrangement joins TRBV28 to TRBJ2-4; maybe TRBD2 (6 bases). CDR3 length equals 15 residues. Germline CDR1 is MDHEN and CDR2 is SYDVKM. Trimming pared 6 bases from V and 8 bases from J, leaving 20 bases between. CDR3 sequence (DNA): TGTGCCAGCAGAACCGCTGATAGTAGCGGTCACATTCAGTACTTC. This codes for CASRTADSSGHIQYF. The complete variable domain, with remaining parts taken from reference TRBV28 and TRBJ2-4, reads DVKVTQSSRYLVKRTGEKVFLECVQDMDHENMFWYRQDPGLGLRLIYFSYDVKMKEKGDIPEGYSVSREKKERFSLILESASTNQTSMYLCASRTADSSGHIQYFGAGTRLSVL.

V and J are TRBV20-1 and TRBJ2-5, with a possible D match to TRBD2 (6 bases). Germline CDR1 and CDR2: DFQATT and SNEGSKA (reference sequence). V was trimmed by 4 bases and J by 5 bases, leaving 14 bases between them. This CDR3 contains 13 residues. CDR3 region: CSAITGGTETQYF. In DNA form, the CDR3 reads TGCAGTGCTATTACTGGCGGGACCGAGACCCAGTACTTC.

This clonotype showed up many times. This chain links TRBV11-2 with TRBJ2-2, with D perhaps given as TRBD1 or TRBD2 (6 bases each). Germline CDR1 and CDR2: SGHAT and FQNNGV. Trimming shortened V by 7 bases and J by 4 bases, and 19 bases separated the two germline ends. The CDR3 loop spans 16 amino acids. Here the CDR3 reads CASNGGGLLGTGELFF. DNA of the CDR3: TGTGCCAGCAACGGTGGGGGGCTTCTTGGCACCGGGGAGCTGTTTTTT. The entire variable domain, with the rest obtained from reference TRBV11-2 and TRBJ2-2, is as follows: EAGVAQSPRYKIIEKRQSVAFWCNPISGHATLYWYQQILGQGPKLLIQFQNNGVVDDSQLPKDRFSAERLKGVDSTLKIQPAKLEDSAVYLCASNGGGLLGTGELFFGEGSRLTVL.

This clonotype was detected many times. CDR3 residues: CASSFSPPGPGGALHF. In DNA form, the CDR3 reads TGTGCCAGCAGCTTTAGTCCCCCGGGGCCCGGGGGGGCCCTCCACTTT. The chain has TRBV7-2 and TRBJ1-6, with D perhaps TRBD1 (5 bases). V lost 3 bases and J 14 bases, leaving 23 bases between the germline ends. Per the germline V gene, CDR1 is SGHTA and CDR2 is FQGNSA. The CDR3 covers 16 residues.

This clonotype has ten or more counts. This sequence joins TRBV6-2 or TRBV6-3 and TRBJ2-5, with TRBD2 matching over 15 bases. CDR1 is MNHEY and CDR2 is SVGEGT in the germline V gene. V shed 6 bases, J shed 5 bases, and the junction held 7 bases outside the gene matches. This CDR3 comprises 16 residues. The CDR3 DNA is TGTGCCAGCAGAGACGGGACTAGCGGGAGGTGGGAGACCCAGTACTTC. Its translation: CASRDGTSGRWETQYF.

This clonotype was seen ten or more times. The rearrangement uses TRBV27 and TRBJ2-7, with D possibly being TRBD1 (5 bases). The CDR3 has 15 residues. V lost 4 bases to trimming and J lost 3 bases, with 16 bases between them. Germline CDR1 MNHEY, CDR2 SMNVEV (reference sequence). In DNA form, the CDR3 reads TGTGCCAGCAGTTCATTGACAGTGAAGGGCTACGAGCAGTACTTC. It translates to CASSSLTVKGYEQYF.

This clonotype was recorded many times. The CDR3, as DNA: TGTGCCAGCAGTTTCGGGCAGCCGATAGCTTTCTTT. This translates into CASSFGQPIAFF. This sequence joins TRBV12-3 or TRBV12-4 and TRBJ1-1, with no clear D. This CDR3 spans 12 amino acids. V lost 3 bases and J 10 bases, leaving 12 bases between the germline ends.

This clonotype was recorded many times. J is TRBJ2-7 and V is TRBV3-1, with no clear D. V lost 4 bases and J lost 7, with 14 bases in between. This CDR3 is 13 amino acids long. The germline V gene encodes CDR1 LGHDT and CDR2 YNNKEL (reference sequence). The CDR3 region has the DNA TGTGCCAGCAGCCCCTCAGTTTCGGGTGAGCAGTACTTC. It translates to CASSPSVSGEQYF.

This clonotype was counted many times. The rearrangement uses TRBV7-2 and TRBJ2-5; maybe TRBD1 (6 bases). Germline V gene data show CDR1 as SGHTA and CDR2 as FQGNSA. V was pared by 2 bases and J by 9 bases, with 13 bases between. This CDR3 has 13 residues. CDR3 residues: CASSLHIQGPQYF. The DNA of the CDR3 is TGTGCCAGCAGCTTACATATCCAGGGGCCCCAGTACTTC.

This clonotype was seen many times. The chain uses TRBV6-2 or TRBV6-3 and TRBJ1-5; TRBD1 might be the D (5 bases). CDR3 length: 13 residues. V was clipped by 6 bases and J by 6 bases, with 12 bases between them. Per germline, CDR1 MNHEY and CDR2 SVGEGT. The CDR3 spells CASREGIAQPQHF. The CDR3 DNA reads as TGTGCCAGCAGGGAGGGGATTGCTCAGCCCCAGCATTTT.

This clonotype showed up many times. V is TRBV7-2 and J is TRBJ2-2, with 8 bases that match TRBD2. Germline trimming cut 0 bases from V and 6 bases from J; bases unmatched to any gene: 0. The CDR3 length is 14 residues. The V gene's germline CDR1 is SGHTA and CDR2 FQGNSA. Written as DNA, the CDR3 is TGTGCCAGCAGCTTAGCCGGGAGGGCCGGGGAGCTGTTTTTT. It codes for CASSLAGRAGELFF.

This clonotype was seen at least ten times. As DNA, the CDR3 is TGTGCCAGTTTCAGGTTGTTGGCCGGGGAGCTGTTTTTT. It translates to CASFRLLAGELFF. This rearrangement joins TRBV2 to TRBJ2-2; D ambiguous. This CDR3 has 13 amino acids. Looked up from germline, CDR1 is SNHLY and CDR2 is FYNNEI. The V and J ends lost 9 bases and 6 bases respectively, with 14 bases between them.

This clonotype showed up many times. The chain combines TRBV7-2 with TRBJ1-1; 8 bases align to TRBD1. The CDR3 spans 14 residues. Unmatched junction bases numbered 6, after V lost 4 bases and J lost 5 bases. Germline CDR1 SGHTA, CDR2 FQGNSA. In DNA, the CDR3 is TGTGCCAGCAGCTGGGCAGGGGGCTCGACTGAAGCTTTCTTT. Translated, it gives CASSWAGGSTEAFF.

In its sample, this clonotype was seen many times. The V gene is TRBV24-1, the J gene TRBJ2-7; perhaps TRBD2 as D (8 bases). V lost 10 bases and J 0 bases, leaving 12 bases between the germline ends. Germline values: CDR1 KGHDR, CDR2 SFDVKD. The CDR3 spans 13 residues. The CDR3 protein is CATSGTDSYEQYF. As DNA, the CDR3 is TGTGCCACTAGCGGGACAGACTCCTACGAGCAGTACTTC.

This clonotype was seen repeatedly, ten times or more. The chain combines TRBV29-1 with TRBJ1-1, with D unclear. Germline assignment: CDR1 SQVTM and CDR2 ANQGSEA. V was cut by 4 bases and J by 1 base, with 13 bases left in between. This CDR3 is built from 14 residues. The CDR3: CSVGLIWGNTEAFF. The CDR3 nucleotides read TGCAGCGTTGGCCTTATTTGGGGGAACACTGAAGCTTTCTTT. Looking up the rest from reference TRBV29-1 and TRBJ1-1 gives the full variable domain: SAVISQKPSRDICQRGTSLTIQCQVDSQVTMMFWYRQQPGQSLTLIATANQGSEATYESGFVIDKFPISRPNLTFSTLTVSNMSPEDSSIYLCSVGLIWGNTEAFFGQGTRLTVV.

The sample holds many counts of this clonotype. The chain carries TRBV6-5 and TRBJ2-5; the match to TRBD1 covers 7 bases. The germline V gene encodes CDR1 MNHEY and CDR2 SVGAGI. This CDR3 is 17 amino acids long. V lost 0 bases and J lost 1; bases outside the gene matches: 8. In DNA form, the CDR3 reads TGTGCCAGCAGTTACTCGAGAGGGACAGCCATCCAAGAGACCCAGTACTTC. This codes for CASSYSRGTAIQETQYF.

This clonotype was detected many times. The gene calls are TRBV20-1 and TRBJ1-2, with D maybe TRBD1 (6 bases). Between the trimmed V and J ends, which lost 3 bases and 13 bases, there was a span of 21 bases. CDR3 length: 13 residues. Germline V gives CDR1 DFQATT, CDR2 SNEGSKA (reference sequence). CDR3 residues: CSASRQATPITTF. The CDR3 DNA follows: TGCAGTGCTAGTCGACAGGCAACCCCTATCACCACCTTC.

This clonotype was counted at least ten times. V and J are TRBV12-3 or TRBV12-4 and TRBJ1-2; the D is unclear. V was pared by 7 bases and J by 1 base, with 7 bases between. CDR3 size: 12 residues. Here the CDR3 DNA reads TGTGCCAGCAAACAGAGTAACTATGGCTACACCTTC. This gives the protein CASKQSNYGYTF.

This clonotype was counted ten times or more. The J gene is TRBJ1-5, the V gene TRBV9; possible D gene TRBD1, 5 bases. Trimming pared 4 bases from V and 3 bases from J, leaving 14 bases between. The germline gives CDR1 SGDLS, CDR2 YYNGEE. The CDR3 spans 15 residues. CDR3 residues: CASSPQVRFNQPQHF. CDR3 in DNA: TGTGCCAGCAGCCCACAGGTACGGTTCAATCAGCCCCAGCATTTT.

The gene calls are TRBV6-1 and TRBJ1-1; 9 bases line up with TRBD1. CDR1 is MNHNS, CDR2 SASEGT, per germline. V was pared by 6 bases and J by 8 bases, with 10 bases of the junction left unmatched. The CDR3 has 14 residues. CDR3 residues: CASRLPGQGFEAFF. The CDR3 DNA reads as TGTGCCAGCAGGCTTCCGGGACAGGGATTCGAAGCTTTCTTT.

There are many counts of this clonotype. The CDR3 bases are TGTGCCATCAGCTCCGGGACGACAAAAGCTTTCTTT. Translated: CAISSGTTKAFF. This chain connects TRBV10-3 to TRBJ1-1; a possible D gene is TRBD1 (5 bases). Trimming stripped 6 bases from V and 9 bases from J, with 14 bases between. Germline V lookup: CDR1 ENHRY, CDR2 SYGVKD. The CDR3 contains 12 residues.

The V and J genes are TRBV19 and TRBJ2-7; the D gene is possibly TRBD1 (5 bases). The length of the CDR3 is 13 residues. The germline V and J ends were trimmed by 4 bases and 6 bases, with 13 bases remaining between them. Per the germline V gene, CDR1 is LNHDA and CDR2 is SQIVND (reference sequence). CDR3 nucleotides: TGTGCCAGTAGTACCCAGACAGTAGGCGAGCAGTACTTC. Translating gives CASSTQTVGEQYF.